The TCR beta chain described here comes from a study of shared clonotypes between healthy human individuals. Here immunoSEQ multiplex PCR was the method, and the copy in TCRdb shows in-frame clones only, minus some. Among around 2.1 million clones listed, approximately 94% were seen once. Germline V CDR1 and CDR2: SGHVS, FQNEAQ. The CDR3 is 14 amino acids. Trimming removed 2 bases at V and 4 bases at J, with 12 bases between. This sequence joins TRBV7-8 and TRBJ2-7, with a tentative D call TRBD2 (6 bases). The sequencing sample was made of naive CD4+ T cells sorted from blood. The subset denotes: CD45RA+ positively selected. This TCR was sampled from a man younger than 35 in good health. The CDR3 DNA follows: TGTGCCAGCAGCTTAATGGAAGGGAGGTACGAGCAGTACTTC. Translating gives CASSLMEGRYEQYF.